These 19 T cell receptor beta chains came from one sample sequenced in a study of a mutant IDH1 vaccine in newly diagnosed glioma. Libraries were prepared by immunoSEQ multiplex PCR; TCRdb keeps only in-frame clonotypes and omits some of them. Among 45,000 to 60,000 clones listed, more than 75% were seen once. The antigens of these receptors remain unknown. Sample time point: week 35, safety follow-up. Mutant IDH1 20-mer peptide, at 300 ug, made up each vaccine dose, with topical imiquimod. The sequencing here drew on PBMCs, taken from a glioma patient whose treatment included an IDH1 peptide vaccine. These receptors originate from a middle-aged woman with glioma.

The rearrangement joins TRBV11-2 to TRBJ2-2; no reliable D call. The germline V gene encodes CDR1 SGHAT and CDR2 FQNNGV. The CDR3 is made up of 13 amino acids. V lost 5 bases and J 6 bases, leaving 10 bases between the germline ends. The CDR3 loop reads CASSPSESGELFF. Written as DNA, the CDR3 is TGTGCCAGCAGCCCCTCCGAGTCCGGGGAGCTGTTTTTT.

This clone was recorded a few times. The chain recombines TRBV5-4 with TRBJ1-4; no reliable D call. V was clipped by 1 base and J by 5 bases, with 9 bases between them. The CDR3 spans 14 residues. Germline V gene lookup returns CDR1 SGHNT and CDR2 YYREEE (reference sequence). This chain's CDR3 is CASSLLLKNEKLFF. CDR3 in DNA: TGTGCCAGCAGCTTGTTACTAAAAAATGAAAAACTGTTTTTT.

The rearrangement uses TRBV5-1 and TRBJ2-2, with TRBD1 matching over 8 bases. V lost 2 bases and J lost 6; bases outside the gene matches: 9. The CDR3 runs to 16 residues. Looked up from germline, CDR1 is SGHRS and CDR2 is YFSETQ. CDR3 protein: CASSFYDRGRSGELFF. The CDR3 DNA reads as TGCGCCAGCAGCTTCTATGACAGGGGAAGGTCCGGGGAGCTGTTTTTT. The complete variable domain, with remaining parts taken from reference TRBV5-1 and TRBJ2-2, reads KAGVTQTPRYLIKTRGQQVTLSCSPISGHRSVSWYQQTPGQGLQFLFEYFSETQRNKGNFPGRFSGRQFSNSRSEMNVSTLELGDSALYLCASSFYDRGRSGELFFGEGSRLTVL.

The chain has TRBV19 and TRBJ2-7; TRBD1 is a possible D gene (6 bases). The V end lost 3 bases, the J end lost 7 bases, and 7 bases lay between the germline ends. From germline, CDR1 is LNHDA and CDR2 SQIVND (reference sequence). The CDR3 contains 11 residues. CDR3 nucleotides: TGTGCCAGTAGTATGGGGACAGAGCAGTACTTC. Protein product: CASSMGTEQYF.

The CDR3 spells CASSSGTGGREKLFF. CDR3 coding DNA: TGTGCCAGCAGCTCGGGGACAGGGGGAAGAGAAAAACTGTTTTTT. The rearrangement joins TRBV9 to TRBJ1-4; the match to TRBD1 covers 11 bases. CDR3 size: 15 residues. V was clipped by 4 bases and J by 8 bases; unmatched bases: 7. Germline CDR1 is SGDLS and CDR2 is YYNGEE.

This clone has just one count. The CDR3 sequence: CASSIGTHNQPQHF. The CDR3 DNA reads as TGTGCCAGTAGTATCGGGACACACAATCAGCCCCAGCATTTT. V is TRBV19 and J is TRBJ1-5, with a possible D match to TRBD1 (6 bases). From germline, CDR1 is LNHDA and CDR2 SQIVND (reference sequence). CDR3 length: 14 residues. The V end lost 3 bases, the J end lost 3 bases, and 9 bases lay between the germline ends.

This chain links TRBV7-9 with TRBJ1-2, with 7 bases matching TRBD1. From germline, CDR1 is SEHNR and CDR2 FQNEAQ (reference sequence). V was clipped by 5 bases and J by 4 bases; unmatched bases: 13. The length of the CDR3 is 16 residues. CDR3 DNA sequence: TGTGCCAGCAGCCGTTCGGGGGACAGTCCGGGCTATGGCTACACCTTC. Its protein product is CASSRSGDSPGYGYTF. The whole variable domain, remainder taken from reference TRBV7-9 and TRBJ1-2, is DTGVSQNPRHKITKRGQNVTFRCDPISEHNRLYWYRQTLGQGPEFLTYFQNEAQLEKSRLLSDRFSAERPKGSFSTLEIQRTEQGDSAMYLCASSRSGDSPGYGYTFGSGTRLTVV.

CDR3 in amino acids: CSVEGRVNEQYF. CDR3 DNA: TGCAGCGTTGAAGGCAGGGTCAACGAGCAGTACTTC. The chain recombines TRBV29-1 with TRBJ2-7, with D tentatively TRBD1 (5 bases). Germline loops: CDR1 SQVTM, CDR2 ANQGSEA. This CDR3 is 12 amino acids long. Trimming took 1 base from V and 5 from J, leaving 9 bases between them.

V and J are TRBV7-9 and TRBJ1-4; D gene ambiguous. V was trimmed by 6 bases and J by 3 bases, leaving 8 bases between them. The V gene's germline CDR1 is SEHNR and CDR2 FQNEAQ (reference sequence). The CDR3 consists of 13 residues. CDR3 loop: CASRGWANEKLFF. Here the CDR3 DNA reads TGTGCCAGCAGGGGTTGGGCTAATGAAAAACTGTTTTTT.

This clone appeared a single time. The chain joins TRBV10-3 to TRBJ2-7, with 8 nucleotides matching TRBD2. With 3 bases clipped from V and 6 bases from J, the junction kept 13 bases outside the gene matches. The germline V gene encodes CDR1 ENHRY and CDR2 SYGVKD. The CDR3 has 16 residues. The CDR3 nucleotides read TGTGCCATCAGTGAATTACAACTAGCGGCGGGGGGCGAGCAGTACTTC. Its protein product is CAISELQLAAGGEQYF.

The CDR3, as DNA: TGTGCCAGCAGCATAGGACAGGACTATGGCTACACCTTC. This sequence encodes CASSIGQDYGYTF. J is TRBJ1-2 and V is TRBV7-9; 7 nucleotides agree with TRBD1. Germline values: CDR1 SEHNR, CDR2 FQNEAQ (reference sequence). V was clipped by 5 bases and J by 3 bases; unmatched bases: 3. The CDR3 totals 13 residues.

V is TRBV6-1 and J is TRBJ1-2, with TRBD1 matching over 9 bases. The CDR3 covers 17 residues. Per germline, CDR1 MNHNS and CDR2 SASEGT. V lost 4 bases and J lost 7; bases outside the gene matches: 16. This CDR3 is CASSVQGAVRSLSGYTF. DNA for the CDR3: TGTGCCAGCAGTGTACAGGGGGCGGTACGGTCCCTTAGTGGCTACACCTTC.

The chain carries TRBV18 and TRBJ2-3, with TRBD2 identical over 11 bases. The germline gives CDR1 KGHSH, CDR2 LQKENI. Unmatched junction bases numbered 4, after V lost 1 base and J lost 4 bases. This CDR3 region has 16 residues. CDR3 nucleotide sequence: TGTGCCAGCTCACCACTAGCGGGGGGGCCATCAGATACGCAGTATTTT. This translates into CASSPLAGGPSDTQYF.

The gene calls are TRBV5-1 and TRBJ2-1; D is tentatively TRBD1 or TRBD2 (5 bases each). The CDR3 sequence is 13 residues long. From germline, CDR1 is SGHRS and CDR2 YFSETQ. Trimming took off 4 bases at V and 5 bases at J, with 10 bases between the two ends. Written as DNA, the CDR3 is TGCGCCAGCAGCGGGGACGCCGACAATGAGCAGTTCTTC. It yields the protein CASSGDADNEQFF.

The chain links TRBV6-1 to TRBJ1-2; tentatively, D is TRBD1 (5 bases). Germline-derived CDR1 and CDR2 are MNHNS and SASEGT. The CDR3 is 15 amino acids. With 7 bases removed from V and 8 bases from J, the gap between germline ends came to 23 bases. CDR3 DNA sequence: TGTGCCAGCAATCTCCGGGACTCGGGTTGGAGAGGCTACACCTTC. It is translated as CASNLRDSGWRGYTF.

This clone was counted once. The rearrangement links TRBV5-4 to TRBJ1-1, with 9 bases fitting TRBD1. The germline gives CDR1 SGHNT, CDR2 YYREEE (reference sequence). After removal of 4 bases from V and 5 bases from J, the junction contained 9 bases not matched to a gene. The CDR3 has 15 amino acids. The CDR3 sequence is CASSTGDRVRTEAFF. Here the CDR3 DNA reads TGTGCCAGCAGCACGGGGGACAGGGTAAGGACTGAAGCTTTCTTT. Based on the CDR3 plus reference TRBV5-4 and TRBJ1-1, the full variable domain is ETGVTQSPTHLIKTRGQQVTLRCSSQSGHNTVSWYQQALGQGPQFIFQYYREEENGRGNFPPRFSGLQFPNYSSELNVNALELDDSALYLCASSTGDRVRTEAFFGQGTRLTVV.

The chain recombines TRBV5-1 with TRBJ2-3; the D gene is possibly TRBD2 (5 bases). V lost 6 bases to trimming and J lost 1 base, with 12 bases between them. The CDR3 is 14 amino acids. Germline V gene lookup returns CDR1 SGHRS and CDR2 YFSETQ. CDR3 region: CASKRWGGTDTQYF. The CDR3 DNA is TGCGCCAGCAAACGGTGGGGAGGCACAGATACGCAGTATTTT.

The genes are TRBV10-3 and TRBJ2-3, with D possibly being TRBD1 (5 bases). The CDR3 extends over 15 amino acids. Germline loops: CDR1 ENHRY, CDR2 SYGVKD. Trimming stripped 3 bases from V and 0 bases from J, with 10 bases between. CDR3: CAISDRVGSTDTQYF. CDR3 DNA: TGTGCCATCAGTGACAGGGTAGGAAGCACAGATACGCAGTATTTT.

The chain carries TRBV6-1 and TRBJ2-7; D is unresolved. This CDR3 has 12 amino acids. Germline V lookup: CDR1 MNHNS, CDR2 SASEGT. The V end was cut by 8 bases, the J end by 3 bases, with 11 bases between. CDR3 protein: CASDQADYEQYF. The CDR3 DNA reads as TGTGCCAGCGATCAGGCGGACTACGAGCAGTACTTC.